This T cell receptor beta chain is drawn from a study of cytomegalovirus exposure and HLA in healthy donors. Vbeta (60) and Jbeta (13) primers were used in the PCR. Method: immunoSEQ multiplex PCR; TCRdb's copy keeps in-frame clones and lacks some. Its clone listing holds tens of thousands of clones. The CDR3 is made up of 16 amino acids. CDR1 is MDHEN and CDR2 is SYDVKM in the germline V gene. J gave up 1 base and V 1 base, and 6 bases lay outside the gene matches. This chain joins TRBV28 and TRBJ2-5, with TRBD1 identical over 7 bases. The receptor was derived from a female donor in good health and CMV-seronegative. The sequenced material came from PBMCs. CDR3 sequence: CASSLSGGSVQETQYF. DNA for the CDR3: TGTGCCAGCAGTTTATCAGGGGGTTCTGTCCAAGAGACCCAGTACTTC.